The 7 T cell receptor beta chains below were found in one sample sequenced in a study of OX40 agonist ivuxolimab in advanced cancers. Here immunoSEQ multiplex PCR was the method, and the copy in TCRdb shows in-frame clones only, minus some. The sample holds about 50,000 clones, 92% seen once. Here the sequenced sample was CD4+ or CD8+ T cells sorted from blood, taken in a trial of the OX40 agonist ivuxolimab. The receptors derive from an adult with an advanced solid tumor such as melanoma, head and neck, liver or kidney cancer.

This clone has just one count. This chain joins TRBV30 and TRBJ2-4; 11 nucleotides agree with TRBD2. This CDR3 is 17 amino acids long. Unmatched junction bases numbered 8, after V lost 4 bases and J lost 0 bases. Per germline, CDR1 GTSNPN and CDR2 SVGIG (reference sequence). The CDR3 spells CAWMGLADGLAKNIQYF. The CDR3 region has the DNA TGTGCCTGGATGGGACTAGCGGACGGACTAGCCAAAAACATTCAGTACTTC.

V usage is TRBV6-4 and J usage is TRBJ1-1; D is unresolved. The germline V and J ends were trimmed by 0 bases and 4 bases, with 6 bases remaining between them. CDR3 length: 13 amino acids. Looked up from germline, CDR1 is MRHNA and CDR2 is SNTAGT. The CDR3, as DNA: TGTGCCAGCAGTGACTCCGGCGCCACTGAAGCTTTCTTT. This codes for CASSDSGATEAFF.

V is TRBV6-1 and J is TRBJ1-1; 10 bases map to TRBD1. This CDR3 is built from 14 residues. Germline V gene lookup returns CDR1 MNHNS and CDR2 SASEGT. V was pared by 6 bases and J by 4 bases, with 5 bases of the junction left unmatched. The CDR3 sequence: CASRRQGAPTEAFF. DNA of the CDR3: TGTGCCAGCAGGAGACAGGGGGCGCCCACTGAAGCTTTCTTT.

The V and J genes are TRBV19 and TRBJ2-7; either TRBD1 or TRBD2 may fit D (6 bases each). The germline gives CDR1 LNHDA, CDR2 SQIVND (reference sequence). V was clipped by 3 bases and J by 2 bases, with 20 bases between them. The CDR3 is made up of 17 amino acids. As DNA, the CDR3 is TGTGCCAGTAGTATTTACGGGGGCCCGGTAAGGACCTACGAGCAGTACTTC. It codes for CASSIYGGPVRTYEQYF. The full variable domain, with the rest looked up from reference TRBV19 and TRBJ2-7, is DGGITQSPKYLFRKEGQNVTLSCEQNLNHDAMYWYRQDPGQGLRLIYYSQIVNDFQKGDIAEGYSVSREKKESFPLTVTSAQKNPTAFYLCASSIYGGPVRTYEQYFGPGTRLTVT.

The gene calls are TRBV5-6 and TRBJ2-5, with D possibly TRBD1 on 7 matching bases. Per germline, CDR1 SGHDT and CDR2 YYEEEE. V was clipped by 0 bases and J by 5 bases, with 11 bases between them. The CDR3 runs to 14 residues. The CDR3 DNA sequence: TGTGCCAGCAGCTTGGGACAGGGAGGCGAGACCCAGTACTTC. Translated, it gives CASSLGQGGETQYF. Complete variable domain (other parts from reference TRBV5-6 and TRBJ2-5): DAGVTQSPTHLIKTRGQQVTLRCSPKSGHDTVSWYQQALGQGPQFIFQYYEEEERQRGNFPDRFSGHQFPNYSSELNVNALLLGDSALYLCASSLGQGGETQYFGPGTRLLVL.

This chain connects TRBV7-9 to TRBJ2-7; no firm D call. V lost 1 base, J lost 1 base, and 20 bases lay in between. Germline V gene sequence: CDR1 SEHNR, CDR2 FQNEAQ (reference sequence). CDR3 length equals 18 residues. CDR3 nucleotides: TGTGCCAGCAGCTTAGGGAACGGCTGGGCGGAGAGATCCTACGAGCAGTACTTC. Protein product: CASSLGNGWAERSYEQYF.

The genes are TRBV7-3 and TRBJ2-1; D may be TRBD1 or TRBD2 (5 bases each). Between the trimmed V and J ends, which lost 5 bases and 4 bases, there was a span of 15 bases. The germline V gene encodes CDR1 SGHTA and CDR2 FQGTGA. This CDR3 region has 15 residues. The CDR3 region is CASSPGTASYNEQFF. The CDR3 DNA is TGTGCCAGCAGCCCTGGGACGGCGTCGTACAATGAGCAGTTCTTC.